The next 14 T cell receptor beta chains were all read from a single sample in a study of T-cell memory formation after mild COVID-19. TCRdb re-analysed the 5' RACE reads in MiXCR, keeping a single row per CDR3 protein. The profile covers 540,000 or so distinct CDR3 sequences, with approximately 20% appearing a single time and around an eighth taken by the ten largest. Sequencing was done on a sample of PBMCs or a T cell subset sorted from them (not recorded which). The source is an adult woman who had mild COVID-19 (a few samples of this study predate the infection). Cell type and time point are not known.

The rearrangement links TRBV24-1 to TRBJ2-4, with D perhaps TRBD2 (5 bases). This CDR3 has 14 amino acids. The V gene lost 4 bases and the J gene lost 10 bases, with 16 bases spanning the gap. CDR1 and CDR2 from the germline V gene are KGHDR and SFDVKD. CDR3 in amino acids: CATSDRTGFGIQYF. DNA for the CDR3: TGTGCCACCAGTGACCGGACTGGATTTGGAATTCAGTACTTC.

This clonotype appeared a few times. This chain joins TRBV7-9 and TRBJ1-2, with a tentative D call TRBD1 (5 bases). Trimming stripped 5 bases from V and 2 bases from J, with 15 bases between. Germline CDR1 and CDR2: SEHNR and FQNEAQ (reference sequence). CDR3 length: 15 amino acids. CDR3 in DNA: TGTGCCAGCAGCCTTAATCACAGGCCCAACTATGGCTACACCTTC. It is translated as CASSLNHRPNYGYTF.

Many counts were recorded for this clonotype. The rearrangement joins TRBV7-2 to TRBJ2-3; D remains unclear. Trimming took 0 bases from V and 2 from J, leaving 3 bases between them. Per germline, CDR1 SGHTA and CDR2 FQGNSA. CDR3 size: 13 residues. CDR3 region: CASSLAHTDTQYF. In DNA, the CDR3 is TGTGCCAGCAGCTTAGCACACACAGATACGCAGTATTTT.

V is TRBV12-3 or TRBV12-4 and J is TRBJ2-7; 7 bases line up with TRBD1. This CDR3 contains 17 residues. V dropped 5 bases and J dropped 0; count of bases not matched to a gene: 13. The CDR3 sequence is CASSAIYIGTVSYEQYF. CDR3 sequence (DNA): TGTGCCAGCAGTGCTATATATATCGGGACAGTCTCCTACGAGCAGTACTTC.

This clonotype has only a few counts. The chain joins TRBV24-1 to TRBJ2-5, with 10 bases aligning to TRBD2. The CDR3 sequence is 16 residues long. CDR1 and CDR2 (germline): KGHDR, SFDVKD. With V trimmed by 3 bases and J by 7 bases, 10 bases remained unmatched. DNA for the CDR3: TGTGCCACCAGTGATCAAGCGGGAGGGCCTCTAGTGACCCAGTACTTC. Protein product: CATSDQAGGPLVTQYF.

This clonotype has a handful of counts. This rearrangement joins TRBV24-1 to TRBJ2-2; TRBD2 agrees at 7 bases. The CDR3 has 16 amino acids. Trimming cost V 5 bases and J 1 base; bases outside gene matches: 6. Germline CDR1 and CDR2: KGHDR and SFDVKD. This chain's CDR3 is CATSGIAGVNTGELFF. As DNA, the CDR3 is TGTGCCACCAGTGGGATAGCGGGCGTGAACACCGGGGAGCTGTTTTTT.

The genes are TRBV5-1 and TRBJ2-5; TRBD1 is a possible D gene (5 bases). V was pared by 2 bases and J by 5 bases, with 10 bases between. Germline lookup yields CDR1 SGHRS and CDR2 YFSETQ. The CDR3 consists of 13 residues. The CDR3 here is CASSLQASETQYF. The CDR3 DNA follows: TGCGCCAGCAGCTTACAGGCTTCGGAGACCCAGTACTTC.

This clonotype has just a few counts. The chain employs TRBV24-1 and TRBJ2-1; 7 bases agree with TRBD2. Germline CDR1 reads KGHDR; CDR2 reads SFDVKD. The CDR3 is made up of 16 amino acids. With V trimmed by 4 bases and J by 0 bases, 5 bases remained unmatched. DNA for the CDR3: TGTGCCACCAGTGAGCTAGCGGCTAGCTCCTACAATGAGCAGTTCTTC. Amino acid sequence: CATSELAASSYNEQFF.

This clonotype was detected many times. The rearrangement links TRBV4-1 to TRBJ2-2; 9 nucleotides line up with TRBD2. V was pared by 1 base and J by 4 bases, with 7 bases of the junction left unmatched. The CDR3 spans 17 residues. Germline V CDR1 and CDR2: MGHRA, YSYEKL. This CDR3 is CASSQGRREGLTGELFF. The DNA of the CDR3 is TGCGCCAGCAGCCAAGGGCGGCGGGAGGGCCTCACCGGGGAGCTGTTTTTT.

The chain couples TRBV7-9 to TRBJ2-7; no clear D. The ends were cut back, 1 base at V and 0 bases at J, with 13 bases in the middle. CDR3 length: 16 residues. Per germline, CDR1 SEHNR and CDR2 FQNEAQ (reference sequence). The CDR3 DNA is TGTGCCAGCAGCTTAGTGACCGTCCCCGGCTCCTACGAGCAGTACTTC. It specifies CASSLVTVPGSYEQYF.

The CDR3 region has the DNA TGTGCCAGCCAGGCCGGTAGCTCCTACGAGCAGTACTTC. Residues: CASQAGSSYEQYF. The rearrangement joins TRBV6-5 to TRBJ2-7; D remains ambiguous. CDR1 is MNHEY, CDR2 SVGAGI, per germline. The germline V and J ends were trimmed by 8 bases and 0 bases, with 11 bases remaining between them. The CDR3 totals 13 residues.

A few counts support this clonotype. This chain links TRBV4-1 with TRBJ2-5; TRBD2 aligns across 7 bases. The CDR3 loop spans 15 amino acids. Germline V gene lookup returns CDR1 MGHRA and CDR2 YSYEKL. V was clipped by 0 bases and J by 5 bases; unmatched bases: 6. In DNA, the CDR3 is TGCGCCAGCAGCCAAGATGGGGGGGGTGGCGAGACCCAGTACTTC. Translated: CASSQDGGGGETQYF.

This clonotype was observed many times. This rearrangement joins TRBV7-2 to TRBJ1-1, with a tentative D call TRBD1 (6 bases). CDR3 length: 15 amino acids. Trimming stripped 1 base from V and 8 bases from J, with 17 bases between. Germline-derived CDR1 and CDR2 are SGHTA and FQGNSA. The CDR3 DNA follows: TGTGCCAGCAGCTTAGAGGGCTTGGGGACACTCGAAGCTTTCTTT. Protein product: CASSLEGLGTLEAFF.

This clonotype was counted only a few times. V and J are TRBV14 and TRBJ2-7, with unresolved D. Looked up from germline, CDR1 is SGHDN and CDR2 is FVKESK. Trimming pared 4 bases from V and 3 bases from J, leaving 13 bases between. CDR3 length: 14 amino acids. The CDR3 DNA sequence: TGTGCCAGCAGCCCCGCGCATAACCGCTACGAGCAGTACTTC. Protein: CASSPAHNRYEQYF.